The clone carrying this T cell receptor beta chain was seen a single time. Its antigen is not identified. The study pooled second doses at about 4 or about 12 weeks. The data belong to a study of T cell responses to AZD1222 COVID-19 vaccine. Study outcomes and limitations: An increase in Spike-specific TCR breadth and depth was observed after two AZD1222 doses. The donors showed a predominance of white British ancestry and of females, with possible underestimation of clonal diversity.

Sequencing used immunoSEQ multiplex PCR; TCRdb keeps in-frame clones, though not all of them. The sample consists of approximately 50,000 clones, around nine tenths of them appearing once. There are 15 residues in the CDR3. V was clipped by 1 base and J by 4 bases, with 13 bases between them. Looked up from germline, CDR1 is ENHRY and CDR2 is SYGVKD. This TCR was sampled from an adult who received the AZD1222 COVID-19 vaccine. The chain joins TRBV10-3 to TRBJ1-1, with D tentatively TRBD1 (6 bases). The material was peripheral blood, obtained 28 days after the second AZD1222 dose. This CDR3 reads CAISELGAQSTEAFF. CDR3 coding DNA: TGTGCCATCAGTGAGTTGGGGGCGCAGAGCACTGAAGCTTTCTTT.